This TCR beta chain was identified in a study of vaccination and CD4 T cells after COVID-19. Background on the study: Either the Pfizer-BioNTech BNT162b2 or Moderna mRNA-1273 vaccine was given as two doses. It was a median about 100 days after diagnosis, with a range of 35 to 161, that post-COVID samples were drawn.

One entry per CDR3 protein results from TCRdb running MiXCR on the PCR reads. This sample has around 21,000 distinct CDR3 sequences, with approximately 60% found just once. This CDR3 is built from 15 residues. J was trimmed by 6 bases and V by 3 bases; bases with no gene match: 8. Germline CDR1 reads KGHDR; CDR2 reads SFDVKD. This clonotype was seen only a few times. The sample in question was CD4+ T cells from blood, obtained after SARS-CoV-2 vaccination. The chain joins TRBV24-1 to TRBJ1-2; 8 bases are shared with TRBD1. The source is a human donor who had recovered from COVID-19. The chain's CDR3 is CATSDHRGSRDGYTF. The CDR3 nucleotides read TGTGCCACCAGTGATCACAGGGGGTCTAGAGATGGCTACACCTTC.